This record looks at one TCR beta chain sequence and its context. What it binds is not known. These data come from a study of CD8 T cells in Susac syndrome. The study, taken as a whole, reports: The authors acknowledged that their TCR sequencing and HLA analysis involved a relatively small number of individuals.

From blood CD8+ and CD4+ T cells, TCR beta sequences were generated. FACS enriched CD8+ TEMRA cells, while bulk CD8+ and CD4+ were negatively isolated. Reverse transcription used about 0.45 to 1 ug RNA and random hexamers. Across 54 Vbeta and 13 Jbeta, TCR beta CDR3 was amplified with immunoSEQ multiplex PCR. TCRdb re-called the immunoSEQ multiplex PCR reads through MiXCR, storing one row per CDR3 protein. The data hold around 190,000 distinct CDR3 sequences, with about 94% observed a single time. The CDR3 totals 13 residues. Germline loops: CDR1 SEHNR, CDR2 FQNEAQ (reference sequence). V gave up 7 bases and J gave up 8 bases, with 17 bases separating them.

The chain has TRBV7-9 and TRBJ1-2, with a tentative D call TRBD1 (5 bases). The TCR originated in a human donor in good health. Sequencing was done on a sample of CD4+ T cells from PBMCs. CDR3 region: CASTPREGSGYTF. In DNA, the CDR3 is TGTGCCAGCACCCCTCGGGAGGGGAGCGGCTACACCTTC. The full variable domain, its missing parts supplied by reference TRBV7-9 and TRBJ1-2, is DTGVSQNPRHKITKRGQNVTFRCDPISEHNRLYWYRQTLGQGPEFLTYFQNEAQLEKSRLLSDRFSAERPKGSFSTLEIQRTEQGDSAMYLCASTPREGSGYTFGSGTRLTVV.